The 17 T cell receptor beta chains reported below all come from one sample, sequenced in a study of T-cell memory formation after mild COVID-19. One entry per CDR3 protein, called by TCRdb with MiXCR from the 5' RACE reads. The sample carries 350,000 to 500,000 distinct CDR3 sequences, 15% to 20% recorded once. The sample taken for sequencing was PBMCs or a T cell subset sorted from them (not recorded which). The receptors originated from a man aged 18 to 29 who had mild COVID-19 (a few samples of this study predate the infection). Cell type and time point are not known.

This clonotype has a count of ten or more. The rearrangement uses TRBV27 and TRBJ2-1, with D possibly matching TRBD1 (6 bases). The CDR3 spans 13 residues. Germline CDR1 MNHEY, CDR2 SMNVEV (reference sequence). V was pared by 8 bases and J by 8 bases, with 16 bases between. The CDR3 DNA follows: TGTGCCAGCCAGCAGGGGCTGAGAGATGAGCAGTTCTTC. Translation gives CASQQGLRDEQFF.

The chain combines TRBV7-9 with TRBJ2-2; a possible D gene is TRBD1 (5 bases). CDR1 is SEHNR and CDR2 is FQNEAQ in the germline V gene (reference sequence). Trimming left V 0 bases short and J 0 bases short, with 8 bases between. CDR3 size: 16 residues. The chain's CDR3 is CASSLARQSNTGELFF. The CDR3 coding sequence is TGTGCCAGCAGCTTAGCCAGACAGTCGAACACCGGGGAGCTGTTTTTT.

The chain has TRBV6-5 and TRBJ1-1; perhaps TRBD1 as D (6 bases). Germline CDR1 reads MNHEY; CDR2 reads SVGAGI. The V gene lost 6 bases and the J gene lost 4 bases, with 24 bases spanning the gap. The CDR3 is made up of 17 amino acids. The CDR3 DNA follows: TGTGCCAGCAGCGTCCGGGACACTTTTCGGTATAGCACTGAAGCTTTCTTT. Translated: CASSVRDTFRYSTEAFF.

This clonotype has at least ten counts. V is TRBV12-3 or TRBV12-4 and J is TRBJ1-1, with D maybe TRBD1 (6 bases). Deletions cut 5 bases from V and 7 bases from J, with 23 bases between. The CDR3 loop spans 16 amino acids. CDR3 residues: CASSPPRGAQAYEAFF. The CDR3 DNA is TGTGCCAGCAGTCCCCCGCGGGGGGCGCAAGCGTATGAAGCTTTCTTT.

The rearrangement links TRBV10-2 to TRBJ2-2; a weak D match, TRBD1 (5 bases). V lost 11 bases and J lost 6, with 19 bases in between. Germline assignment: CDR1 WSHSY and CDR2 SAAADI. This CDR3 has 14 amino acids. The CDR3 coding sequence is TGCGCCGCACGTCACCTAGTAGGGGCCGGGGAGCTGTTTTTT. Translated: CAARHLVGAGELFF.

This clonotype is a singleton in its sample. V and J are TRBV20-1 and TRBJ2-3; 8 positions agree with TRBD2. Germline V gives CDR1 DFQATT, CDR2 SNEGSKA (reference sequence). V trimming: 3 bases; J trimming: 2 bases; junction bases outside the gene matches: 13. This CDR3 comprises 17 residues. CDR3 nucleotide sequence: TGCAGTGCTAGTTGGGCGGGGGGTCCCAAACACACAGATACGCAGTATTTT. It translates to CSASWAGGPKHTDTQYF.

The V call is TRBV20-1, the J call TRBJ2-5; no reliable D call. V shed 3 bases and J shed 5 bases, with 4 bases lying between them. CDR3 length: 10 residues. Germline-derived CDR1 and CDR2 are DFQATT and SNEGSKA (reference sequence). The CDR3 here is CSASSETQYF. In nucleotides, the CDR3 is TGCAGTGCTAGTTCGGAGACCCAGTACTTC.

This clonotype has a handful of counts. V gene TRBV18 combines with J gene TRBJ1-4; D ambiguous. CDR1 is KGHSH, CDR2 LQKENI, per germline. CDR3 length: 18 amino acids. Trimming took off 3 bases at V and 0 bases at J, with 17 bases between the two ends. The CDR3 spells CASSPRELAGPTNEKLFF. CDR3 DNA: TGTGCCAGCTCACCCCGAGAGCTGGCCGGACCAACTAATGAAAAACTGTTTTTT. Together with reference TRBV18 and TRBJ1-4, the CDR3 gives the full variable domain: NAGVMQNPRHLVRRRGQEARLRCSPMKGHSHVYWYRQLPEEGLKFMVYLQKENIIDESGMPKERFSAEFPKEGPSILRIQQVVRGDSAAYFCASSPRELAGPTNEKLFFGSGTQLSVL.

This clonotype has more than one count but fewer than ten. V and J are TRBV24-1 and TRBJ2-4, with D perhaps TRBD2 (5 bases). V lost 5 bases to trimming and J lost 12 bases, with 16 bases between them. The CDR3 has 13 amino acids. From germline, CDR1 is KGHDR and CDR2 SFDVKD. CDR3 region: CATSVDSEGGQYF. The CDR3 nucleotides are TGTGCCACCAGTGTAGACTCCGAGGGTGGTCAGTACTTC.

The V and J genes are TRBV13 and TRBJ1-2, with TRBD1 as a possible D gene (5 bases). CDR1 is PRHDT and CDR2 is FYEKMQ in the germline V gene (reference sequence). Trimming stripped 1 base from V and 8 bases from J, with 17 bases between. This CDR3 is 15 amino acids long. The CDR3 here is CASSLVMRGPRGYTF. CDR3 sequence (DNA): TGTGCCAGCAGCTTAGTAATGAGGGGCCCCCGGGGCTACACCTTC.

This chain links TRBV25-1 with TRBJ2-2; no clear D. V lost 3 bases and J 0 bases, leaving 8 bases between the germline ends. Per germline, CDR1 MGHDK and CDR2 SYGVNS. The length of the CDR3 is 15 residues. As DNA, the CDR3 is TGTGCCAGCAGTGACGTACAGTCGAACACCGGGGAGCTGTTTTTT. Translated, it gives CASSDVQSNTGELFF.

This clonotype was counted between two and nine times. The chain couples TRBV6-5 to TRBJ2-2, with D unresolved. V dropped 5 bases and J dropped 5 bases, with 9 bases sitting between them. The CDR3 is 13 residues long. Germline values: CDR1 MNHEY, CDR2 SVGAGI. CDR3 bases: TGTGCCAGCAGTATCTTTTCAACCGGGGAGCTGTTTTTT. It specifies CASSIFSTGELFF.

The table lists this clonotype with a count of one. The rearrangement links TRBV12-3 or TRBV12-4 to TRBJ2-5; TRBD2 matches 9 bases. The CDR3 spans 16 residues. Trimming cost V 0 bases and J 2 bases; bases outside gene matches: 4. As DNA, the CDR3 is TGTGCCAGCAGTTTAGCTCCAGCGGGGGGACAAGAGACCCAGTACTTC. This gives the protein CASSLAPAGGQETQYF.

This chain joins TRBV2 and TRBJ1-5, with 11 positions matching TRBD1. J lost 3 bases, V lost 4 bases, and 5 bases had no gene match. This CDR3 has 16 residues. Germline V lookup: CDR1 SNHLY, CDR2 FYNNEI. The CDR3 DNA reads TGTGCCAGCAGTGTAGGGACAGGGGGTGCCAATCAGCCCCAGCATTTT. This translates into CASSVGTGGANQPQHF.

To note about this clonotype: At one of its ends the junction is not consistent with the germline gene, which may arise from a read error. V usage is TRBV9 and J usage is TRBJ2-1, with a possible D match to TRBD2 (6 bases). Per germline, CDR1 SGDLS and CDR2 YYNGEE. The CDR3 length is 17 residues. The CDR3 region is CASSVGRAGGSYNEKFF. As DNA, the CDR3 is TGTGCCAGCAGCGTAGGAAGAGCGGGTGGCTCCTACAATGAGAAGTTCTTC.

This rearrangement joins TRBV9 to TRBJ1-5, with a weak D call TRBD1 (6 bases). Deletions cut 4 bases from V and 2 bases from J, with 13 bases between. The germline V gene encodes CDR1 SGDLS and CDR2 YYNGEE. The CDR3 consists of 15 residues. CDR3 DNA: TGTGCCAGCAGCCCACAGGGACGGGGCAATCAGCCCCAGCATTTT. Its translation is CASSPQGRGNQPQHF.

This clonotype was recorded only once. The J gene is TRBJ2-3, the V gene TRBV7-3, with a possible D match to TRBD1 (6 bases). V was cut by 5 bases and J by 9 bases, with 15 bases left in between. The V gene's germline CDR1 is SGHTA and CDR2 FQGTGA. This CDR3 spans 13 amino acids. The CDR3 coding sequence is TGTGCCAGCAGCCTCGACCGGGACAACACGCAGTATTTT. Translation gives CASSLDRDNTQYF. The full variable domain, with the rest looked up from reference TRBV7-3 and TRBJ2-3, is GAGVSQTPSNKVTEKGKYVELRCDPISGHTALYWYRQSLGQGPEFLIYFQGTGAADDSGLPNDRFFAVRPEGSVSTLKIQRTERGDSAVYLCASSLDRDNTQYFGPGTRLTVL.